The 7 T cell receptor beta chains presented below share a single source sample, sequenced in a study of cytomegalovirus exposure and HLA in healthy donors. The PCR contained 60 Vbeta and 13 Jbeta primers. The assay was immunoSEQ multiplex PCR, and TCRdb's table has in-frame clones only and misses some. The sample yields some 130,000 clones, more than 75% seen once. Sequencing input: PBMCs. The origin of the receptors is a male donor in good health and CMV-seronegative.

The chain recombines TRBV13 with TRBJ2-1, with D hard to call. The V end lost 1 base, the J end lost 8 bases, and 15 bases lay between the germline ends. CDR3 length: 15 residues. Germline V gene sequence: CDR1 PRHDT, CDR2 FYEKMQ (reference sequence). CDR3 protein: CASSLESAPLDEQFF. CDR3 coding DNA: TGTGCCAGCAGCTTAGAGTCAGCGCCCCTCGATGAGCAGTTCTTC.

The J gene is TRBJ2-7, the V gene TRBV15; D is perhaps TRBD1 (5 bases). The CDR3 consists of 15 residues. Germline assignment: CDR1 LNHNV and CDR2 YYDKDF (reference sequence). The germline V and J ends were trimmed by 0 bases and 5 bases, with 14 bases remaining between them. CDR3 sequence (DNA): TGTGCCACCAGCAGAGATAGGCCAGGGCGGCACGAGCAGTACTTC. This encodes CATSRDRPGRHEQYF.

Here the CDR3 reads CAWKPRTGGKLYEQYF. In nucleotides, the CDR3 is TGTGCCTGGAAGCCTCGAACAGGGGGAAAACTCTACGAGCAGTACTTC. The chain has TRBV30 and TRBJ2-7; 8 bases fit TRBD1. Losses at the gene ends were 4 bases for V and 3 bases for J; bases not matched to a gene: 14. Germline CDR1 GTSNPN, CDR2 SVGIG (reference sequence). The CDR3 covers 16 residues.

CDR3 DNA sequence: TGTGCCAGCAGTTTCCGAACCCCCTACACAGGTGGAAACACCATATATTTT. It codes for CASSFRTPYTGGNTIYF. The rearrangement uses TRBV28 and TRBJ1-3; D perhaps matches TRBD1 (5 bases). Deletions cut 3 bases from V and 3 bases from J, with 18 bases between. The CDR3 is 17 amino acids. Per germline, CDR1 MDHEN and CDR2 SYDVKM.

This sequence joins TRBV2 and TRBJ2-5; the D gene is possibly TRBD2 (6 bases). The CDR3 sequence is 13 residues long. Germline CDR1 is SNHLY and CDR2 is FYNNEI. Trimming removed 6 bases from V and 5 bases from J, with 13 bases in between. This CDR3 reads CASRGGLLETQYF. CDR3 coding DNA: TGTGCCAGCAGGGGGGGACTGTTGGAGACCCAGTACTTC.

The rearrangement joins TRBV19 to TRBJ1-2; a possible D gene is TRBD1 (6 bases). Germline loops: CDR1 LNHDA, CDR2 SQIVND (reference sequence). Between the trimmed V and J ends, which lost 3 bases and 1 base, there was a span of 12 bases. The CDR3 consists of 15 residues. The CDR3 here is CASSIPSGVNYGYTF. In nucleotides, the CDR3 is TGTGCCAGTAGTATCCCCTCAGGGGTTAACTATGGCTACACCTTC.

V and J are TRBV6-5 and TRBJ2-4; 7 bases line up with TRBD1. The J segment lost 5 bases and the V segment lost 11 bases, leaving 6 bases of the junction unmatched. The CDR3 runs 12 residues. Germline CDR1 and CDR2: MNHEY and SVGAGI. The CDR3 is CAAGDSQNIQYF. The CDR3 DNA is TGTGCCGCCGGGGACAGTCAAAACATTCAGTACTTC.